A single T cell receptor (beta chain) is shown here with its context. Its antigen is undetermined. These data originate in a study of T cell responses to AZD1222 COVID-19 vaccine. Regarding the study as a whole: Baseline seropositives among AZD1222 recipients totaled only six. Clonal diversity may have been underestimated in mostly white British donors.

This CDR3 has 16 residues. Germline trimming cut 5 bases from V and 3 bases from J; bases unmatched to any gene: 8. In germline, CDR1 is SGHTA, CDR2 FQGNSA. Repertoires were generated with immunoSEQ multiplex PCR, while TCRdb's copy carries only in-frame clones and drops some. This sample yields some 120,000 clones, of which roughly 86% are seen a single time; about 12% belongs to the top ten. This chain links TRBV7-2 with TRBJ2-1, with 9 bases lining up with TRBD2. Specimen: peripheral blood, collected on day 0 of AZD1222 vaccination. The receptor was isolated from an adult in good health. CDR3 nucleotide sequence: TGTGCCAGCAGCCTCACACGACTAGCGGTCTACAATGAGCAGTTCTTC. Its protein is CASSLTRLAVYNEQFF.